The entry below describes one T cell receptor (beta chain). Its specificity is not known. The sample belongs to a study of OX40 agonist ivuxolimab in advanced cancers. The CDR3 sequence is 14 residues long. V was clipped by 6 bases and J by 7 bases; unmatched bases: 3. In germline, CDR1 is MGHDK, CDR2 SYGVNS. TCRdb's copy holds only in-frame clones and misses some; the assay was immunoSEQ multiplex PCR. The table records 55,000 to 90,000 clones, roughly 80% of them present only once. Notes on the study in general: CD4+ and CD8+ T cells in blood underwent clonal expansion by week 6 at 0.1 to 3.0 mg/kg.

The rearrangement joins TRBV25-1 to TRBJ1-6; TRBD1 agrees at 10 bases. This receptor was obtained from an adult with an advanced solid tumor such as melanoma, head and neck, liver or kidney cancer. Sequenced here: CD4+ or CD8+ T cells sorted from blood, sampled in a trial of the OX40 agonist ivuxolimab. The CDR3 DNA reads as TGTGCCAGCAGGAAGGACAGGGGGAATTCACCCCTCCACTTT. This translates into CASRKDRGNSPLHF.